What follows are 5 T cell receptor beta chains derived from one specimen sequenced in a study of shared clonotypes between healthy human individuals. Only in-frame clones appear in the TCRdb table, and some are missing; sequencing was by immunoSEQ multiplex PCR. The sample consists of hundreds of thousands of clones, approximately 97% of them appearing once. The sample consisted of naive CD4+ T cells sorted from blood. Subset defined: CD45RA+ positively selected. These receptors originate from a woman aged 25-40 years in good health.

As DNA, the CDR3 is TGTGCCAGCAGCCAAGATGCAGGGTTTGGGGCGAGGGAGACCCAGTACTTC. Translation gives CASSQDAGFGARETQYF. The gene calls are TRBV4-2 and TRBJ2-5; TRBD1 might be the D (5 bases). Germline lookup yields CDR1 LGHNA and CDR2 YNFKEQ. V was shortened by 0 bases and J by 5 bases, with 19 bases between the two germline ends. This CDR3 spans 17 amino acids.

The V gene is TRBV28, the J gene TRBJ2-1, with 8 bases matching TRBD2. The CDR3 runs 16 residues. Trimming at V came to 5 bases and at J to 2 bases, leaving 8 bases not matched to a gene. Germline CDR1 reads MDHEN; CDR2 reads SYDVKM. The CDR3: CASSGGLAVPYNEQFF. The DNA for the CDR3 is TGTGCCAGCAGTGGAGGACTAGCCGTCCCCTACAATGAGCAGTTCTTC. Variable domain in full (rest from reference TRBV28 and TRBJ2-1): DVKVTQSSRYLVKRTGEKVFLECVQDMDHENMFWYRQDPGLGLRLIYFSYDVKMKEKGDIPEGYSVSREKKERFSLILESASTNQTSMYLCASSGGLAVPYNEQFFGPGTRLTVL.

The rearrangement uses TRBV28 and TRBJ1-5, with D hard to call. Trimming shortened V by 3 bases and J by 0 bases, and 9 bases separated the two germline ends. Germline V gene data show CDR1 as MDHEN and CDR2 as SYDVKM. The CDR3 extends over 15 amino acids. CDR3 DNA: TGTGCCAGCAGTTTGAAGGGAAATAGCAATCAGCCCCAGCATTTT. Translation gives CASSLKGNSNQPQHF.

The rearrangement joins TRBV28 to TRBJ2-3; tentative D call: TRBD2 (6 bases). Trimming stripped 2 bases from V and 2 bases from J, with 11 bases between. The germline V gene encodes CDR1 MDHEN and CDR2 SYDVKM. This CDR3 region has 15 residues. The CDR3 DNA reads as TGTGCCAGCAGTTTAGGGCGGGACTTCACAGATACGCAGTATTTT. It is translated as CASSLGRDFTDTQYF.

The V call is TRBV6-6, the J call TRBJ1-5; no reliable D call. Germline V CDR1 and CDR2: MNHNY, SVGAGI (reference sequence). The CDR3 has 15 residues. The V end was cut by 0 bases, the J end by 0 bases, with 6 bases between. The CDR3 nucleotides are TGTGCCAGCAGTTACTCGAAGGGTAGCAATCAGCCCCAGCATTTT. Translated, it gives CASSYSKGSNQPQHF.